This TCR beta chain was retrieved from a study of blood T cell repertoires in COVID-19. The data were produced by immunoSEQ multiplex PCR, yet TCRdb's version contains in-frame clones alone and is incomplete. The sample includes just under 85,000 clones, about 88% of them seen just once. Germline CDR1 reads SGHRS; CDR2 reads YFSETQ. CDR3 length: 14 residues. V was trimmed by 5 bases and J by 7 bases, leaving 15 bases between them. Specimen: peripheral blood. This chain uses TRBV5-1 with TRBJ1-4; D remains ambiguous. The clonotype originates from an older man with active or convalescent COVID-19. This CDR3 reads CASRKDPSGEKLFF. The CDR3 DNA is TGCGCCAGCAGGAAGGACCCCAGCGGTGAAAAACTGTTTTTT. Using reference TRBV5-1 and TRBJ1-4 for the parts outside the CDR3, the full variable domain is KAGVTQTPRYLIKTRGQQVTLSCSPISGHRSVSWYQQTPGQGLQFLFEYFSETQRNKGNFPGRFSGRQFSNSRSEMNVSTLELGDSALYLCASRKDPSGEKLFFGSGTQLSVL.